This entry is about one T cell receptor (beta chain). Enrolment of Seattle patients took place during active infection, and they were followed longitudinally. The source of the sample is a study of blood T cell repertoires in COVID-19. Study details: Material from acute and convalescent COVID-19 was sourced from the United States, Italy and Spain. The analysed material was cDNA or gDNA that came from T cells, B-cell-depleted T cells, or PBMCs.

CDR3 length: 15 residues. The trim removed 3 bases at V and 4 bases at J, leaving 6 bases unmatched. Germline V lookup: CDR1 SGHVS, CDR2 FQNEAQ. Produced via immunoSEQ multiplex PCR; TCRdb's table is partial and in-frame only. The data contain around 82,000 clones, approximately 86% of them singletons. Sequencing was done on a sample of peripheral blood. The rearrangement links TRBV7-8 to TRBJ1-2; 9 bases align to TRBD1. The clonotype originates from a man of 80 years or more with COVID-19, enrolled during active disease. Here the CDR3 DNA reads TGTGCCAGCAGCTTTCTAACGGGACAGGGCTATGGCTACACCTTC. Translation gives CASSFLTGQGYGYTF.